The clone carrying this T cell receptor (beta chain) was seen many times. Disease duration under 2 months; hyperthyroidism patients were aged 18 to 65. Diagnostic assessment was based on clinical symptoms, serum thyroxine and TRAb, thyroid ultrasound and orbital computed tomography. This sample holds PBMCs from less than 13 ml fresh peripheral blood. The data derive from a study of T cells in Graves' hyperthyroidism and ophthalmopathy. Germline V CDR1 and CDR2: SGHVS, FNYEAQ. The CDR3 consists of 16 residues. V lost 0 bases and J 10 bases, leaving 16 bases between the germline ends. Template material for amplifying TCR beta CDR3 regions consisted of RNA transcripts. Using the HTBI primer set, a first-round RT-PCR was run on the TCR CDR3. TCRdb ran MiXCR on the multiplex PCR reads and lists one entry per CDR3 protein. The sample lists roughly 660,000 distinct CDR3 sequences, around a sixth occurring once.

Input material: blood. The chain links TRBV7-6 to TRBJ1-6; perhaps TRBD1 as D (5 bases). The sequence was obtained from a man aged 50 to 60 with Graves' hyperthyroidism. CDR3 protein: CASSLAPPQGGSPLHF. The CDR3 DNA reads TGTGCCAGCAGCTTAGCCCCCCCTCAGGGAGGCTCACCCCTCCACTTT.